This T cell receptor beta chain comes out of a study of human T cells and chemical hapten exposure. Study background: Upper back patch tests used 0.01% DPC, scored after 6 days.

During construction of the library, unique molecular identifiers were attached to individual cDNA molecules for quantitative, reproducible TCR counting. TCRdb independently ran MiXCR on the RACE reads; one entry per CDR3 protein. The sample yields about 120,000 distinct CDR3 sequences, approximately 13% seen once. V was trimmed by 2 bases and J by 6 bases, leaving 11 bases between them. The CDR3 consists of 14 residues. Per the germline V gene, CDR1 is MNHEY and CDR2 is SVGAGI. The time point was: pre-sensitization, week 0. This sample's treatment: therapeutic diphenylcyclopropenone sensitization with weekly scalp DPC.

The source was whole blood, collected in connection with sensitization to the hapten diphenylcyclopropenone (DPC). The source of this sequence is a woman under 30 with alopecia areata. Some clones in this sample may be carry-over from other donors' samples. The chain recombines TRBV6-5 with TRBJ2-1; D assignment may be TRBD1 or TRBD2 (5 bases each). In nucleotides, the CDR3 is TGTGCCAGCAGTTACGGGGGTATCGCCAATGAGCAGTTCTTC. It encodes CASSYGGIANEQFF.